One T cell receptor beta chain is described in this entry. The antigen remains undetermined. The data were taken from a study of blood T cells in healthy people across ages. Findings of the study overall: Age advanced and TCR beta diversity per million T cells fell, roughly linearly.

PCR was performed a second time for roughly 7 to 12 cycles using a sample-barcoded 5' primer and a J-beta primer mix. In TCRdb, the 5' RACE reads were re-called with MiXCR into one record per CDR3 protein. Among some 1.8 million distinct CDR3 sequences listed, approximately 40% were seen once. Per the germline V gene, CDR1 is SGHVS and CDR2 is FNYEAQ. V was cut by 5 bases and J by 2 bases, with 13 bases left in between. This CDR3 is 14 amino acids long. Sequencing used blood. This rearrangement joins TRBV7-6 to TRBJ2-7; no clear D gene. The source is a human donor in good health. CDR3 region: CASSAGPHTYEQYF. The CDR3 coding sequence is TGTGCCAGCAGCGCCGGGCCACATACCTACGAGCAGTACTTC.